The rows below give T cell receptor beta chains drawn from one sample of a study of long-term antiretroviral therapy in people with HIV. TCRdb's copy holds only in-frame clones and misses some; the assay was immunoSEQ multiplex PCR. This table holds 20,000 to 30,000 clones, about 88% found once. Sequencing was performed on unsorted PBMCs, taken 1.9 years after starting antiretroviral therapy. These receptor sequences come from a woman aged 25-40 years with HIV. CDR3s include the opening cysteine and the closing phenylalanine or tryptophan. The D gene is left open where the match is weak. A clone size is listed for some rows: how often the clone was seen (once, few, many), or a class if it is expanded.

J: TRBJ1-1
V: TRBV27
size: -
D: -
CDR3: CASSSYPSIGRLNTEAFF
DNA: TGTGCCAGCAGTTCATATCCTTCAATAGGGCGGCTCAACACTGAAGCTTTCTTT

J: TRBJ1-2
V: TRBV30
size: -
D: -
CDR3: CAWGMAGYGYTF
DNA: TGTGCCTGGGGGATGGCGGGGTATGGCTACACCTTC

J: TRBJ2-3
V: TRBV27
size: -
D: TRBD1
CDR3: CASSHRDSRTDTQYF
DNA: TGTGCCAGCAGTCATCGGGACAGCCGCACAGATACGCAGTATTTT

J: TRBJ2-5
V: TRBV14
size: -
D: -
CDR3: CASSPLRNGETQYF
DNA: TGTGCCAGCAGCCCTTTACGGAATGGGGAGACCCAGTACTTC

J: TRBJ2-5
V: TRBV7-2
size: -
D: TRBD1
CDR3: CASSRNRGSETQYF
DNA: TGTGCCAGCAGCCGCAACAGGGGGTCGGAGACCCAGTACTTC

J: TRBJ1-3
V: TRBV5-6
size: -
D: -
CDR3: CASSFGLSSGNTIYF
DNA: TGTGCCAGCAGCTTTGGACTGAGCTCTGGAAACACCATATATTTT

J: TRBJ1-2
V: TRBV5-1
size: -
D: -
CDR3: CASSYKQGGDYGYTF
DNA: TGCGCCAGCAGCTACAAACAGGGAGGAGACTATGGCTACACCTTC

J: TRBJ1-1
V: TRBV7-3
size: -
D: -
CDR3: CASSFRATNTEAFF
DNA: TGTGCCAGCAGCTTCCGGGCCACGAACACTGAAGCTTTCTTT

J: TRBJ1-1
V: TRBV6-5
size: -
D: TRBD1
CDR3: CASSGIDRVDTEAFF
DNA: TGTGCCAGCAGTGGGATTGACAGGGTGGACACTGAAGCTTTCTTT

J: TRBJ2-2
V: TRBV7-8
size: few
D: TRBD1
CDR3: CASIRTGNTGELFF
DNA: TGTGCCAGCATCAGGACAGGGAACACCGGGGAGCTGTTTTTT

J: TRBJ2-5
V: TRBV27
size: -
D: -
CDR3: CASSHQIGDDSQYF
DNA: TGTGCCAGCAGTCATCAAATAGGGGACGACAGCCAGTACTTC

J: TRBJ2-5
V: TRBV19
size: -
D: TRBD2
CDR3: CASSIPGLGRQETQYF
DNA: TGTGCCAGTAGTATCCCGGGACTAGGTCGACAAGAGACCCAGTACTTC

J: TRBJ2-1
V: TRBV27
size: -
D: TRBD2
CDR3: CASTPAGRVREQFF
DNA: TGTGCCAGCACCCCAGCGGGACGTGTGAGAGAGCAGTTCTTC

J: TRBJ2-2
V: TRBV19
size: -
D: TRBD1
CDR3: CASSTTGNLVGELFF
DNA: TGTGCCAGTAGCACGACAGGGAATCTTGTCGGGGAGCTGTTTTTT

J: TRBJ1-4
V: TRBV6-6
size: -
D: -
CDR3: CASSRSGDEKLFF
DNA: TGTGCCAGCAGCAGAAGTGGGGATGAAAAACTGTTTTTT

J: TRBJ2-3
V: TRBV7-3
size: -
D: -
CDR3: CASSPGDPDTQYF
DNA: TGTGCCAGCAGCCCGGGAGACCCAGATACGCAGTATTTT

J: TRBJ2-5
V: TRBV6-6
size: -
D: -
CDR3: CASSSGGFGQETQYF
DNA: TGTGCCAGCAGTTCAGGAGGGTTCGGCCAAGAGACCCAGTACTTC

J: TRBJ2-3
V: TRBV19
size: -
D: TRBD1
CDR3: CASSMGQGAYDTQYF
DNA: TGTGCCAGTAGTATGGGGCAGGGGGCTTACGATACGCAGTATTTT

J: TRBJ2-7
V: TRBV4-2
size: -
D: TRBD2
CDR3: CASSQERGIVGLEQYF
DNA: TGTGCCAGCAGCCAAGAGCGGGGGATAGTTGGGCTCGAGCAGTACTTC

J: TRBJ1-6
V: TRBV6-5
size: -
D: -
CDR3: CASSYSGLTMASPLHF
DNA: TGTGCCAGCAGTTACTCGGGCCTAACTATGGCTTCACCCCTCCACTTT

J: TRBJ1-3
V: TRBV5-1
size: -
D: -
CDR3: CASSTTVQGSGNTIYF
DNA: TGCGCCAGCAGCACAACTGTACAGGGTTCCGGAAACACCATATATTTT

J: TRBJ1-1
V: TRBV10-3
size: -
D: -
CDR3: CAISESRNTEAFF
DNA: TGTGCCATCAGTGAGTCTAGGAACACTGAAGCTTTCTTT

J: TRBJ1-5
V: TRBV6-6
size: few
D: TRBD1
CDR3: CASSQTGLHQPQHF
DNA: TGTGCCAGCAGTCAGACAGGGCTGCATCAGCCCCAGCATTTT

J: TRBJ1-1
V: TRBV5-6
size: -
D: TRBD1
CDR3: CASSLLGTENTEAFF
DNA: TGTGCCAGCAGCTTGCTAGGGACAGAAAACACTGAAGCTTTCTTT

J: TRBJ1-2
V: TRBV19
size: -
D: TRBD1
CDR3: CASRQGGRYGYTF
DNA: TGTGCCAGTAGACAGGGGGGTCGCTATGGCTACACCTTC

J: TRBJ1-6
V: TRBV19
size: -
D: TRBD1
CDR3: CASSMDRGSPLHF
DNA: TGTGCCAGTAGTATGGACAGGGGTTCACCCCTCCACTTT

J: TRBJ2-2
V: TRBV25-1
size: -
D: -
CDR3: CAAAPRGRSTGDTGELFF
DNA: TGTGCCGCTGCTCCTAGGGGCAGGAGTACAGGCGACACCGGGGAGCTGTTTTTT

J: TRBJ1-1
V: TRBV6-5
size: -
D: -
CDR3: CASKPPMNTEAFF
DNA: TGTGCCAGCAAACCACCGATGAACACTGAAGCTTTCTTT

J: TRBJ2-5
V: TRBV30
size: -
D: TRBD2
CDR3: CAWSVPGGETQYF
DNA: TGTGCCTGGAGTGTACCGGGGGGAGAGACCCAGTACTTC

J: TRBJ2-1
V: TRBV5-6
size: -
D: -
CDR3: CASSLTGKANEQFF
DNA: TGTGCCAGCAGCTTGACAGGGAAGGCCAATGAGCAGTTCTTC

J: TRBJ1-1
V: TRBV5-8
size: -
D: -
CDR3: CASLGGAFF
DNA: TGTGCCAGCCTGGGGGGAGCTTTCTTT

J: TRBJ1-5
V: TRBV6-5
size: few
D: -
CDR3: CASSYSAGAAQPQHF
DNA: TGTGCCAGCAGTTACTCGGCAGGGGCGGCTCAGCCCCAGCATTTT

J: TRBJ2-1
V: TRBV28
size: few
D: TRBD1
CDR3: CASATGTGEGNEQFF
DNA: TGTGCCAGCGCCACCGGGACAGGGGAAGGGAATGAGCAGTTCTTC

J: TRBJ2-2
V: TRBV18
size: -
D: -
CDR3: CASSRYVSGSGELFF
DNA: TGTGCCAGCTCACGTTACGTTTCAGGGTCCGGGGAGCTGTTTTTT

J: TRBJ1-1
V: TRBV5-1
size: few
D: -
CDR3: CASSGVGMNTEAFF
DNA: TGCGCCAGCAGCGGGGTAGGCATGAACACTGAAGCTTTCTTT

J: TRBJ2-3
V: TRBV2
size: -
D: -
CDR3: CASSELGVFTDTQYF
DNA: TGTGCCAGCAGTGAATTGGGGGTTTTTACAGATACGCAGTATTTT

J: TRBJ2-1
V: TRBV12-5
size: -
D: -
CDR3: CASGKPPNNEQFF
DNA: TGTGCTAGTGGTAAACCACCGAACAATGAGCAGTTCTTC

J: TRBJ1-2
V: TRBV2
size: -
D: -
CDR3: CASSDRGGGYTF
DNA: TGTGCCAGCAGTGACAGGGGAGGCGGCTACACCTTC

J: TRBJ2-7
V: TRBV5-5
size: -
D: -
CDR3: CASSPQQGYEQYF
DNA: TGTGCCAGCAGCCCACAACAGGGATACGAGCAGTACTTC

J: TRBJ2-4
V: TRBV9
size: -
D: -
CDR3: CASSVDGESKNIQYF
DNA: TGTGCCAGCAGCGTAGATGGGGAATCCAAAAACATTCAGTACTTC

J: TRBJ2-2
V: TRBV19
size: few
D: -
CDR3: CASSMTGSKNTGELFF
DNA: TGTGCCAGTAGTATGACAGGTTCGAAGAACACCGGGGAGCTGTTTTTT

J: TRBJ2-3
V: TRBV7-8
size: -
D: -
CDR3: CASSLDGAYTDTQYF
DNA: TGTGCCAGCAGCTTAGACGGGGCGTACACAGATACGCAGTATTTT

J: TRBJ1-3
V: TRBV5-6
size: -
D: -
CDR3: CASSFSAGVNTIYF
DNA: TGTGCCAGCAGCTTTTCGGCAGGGGTAAACACCATATATTTT